A selection of T cell receptor beta chains follows, all from one sample in a study of beta chain features in type 1 diabetes. Method: immunoSEQ multiplex PCR; TCRdb's copy keeps in-frame clones and lacks some. This repertoire shows about 260,000 clones, approximately 70% found once; its top ten account for 0.053%. The sample comprised naive CD4+ T cells from blood. These receptors were obtained from a man aged 25-45 years in good health. Both conserved end residues are part of each CDR3. D genes are given only for firm matches. Only part of the rows carry a size: once, few, many, or a class if the clone is expanded.

V: TRBV29-1
size: -
J: TRBJ2-3
D: -
DNA: TGCAGCGTTATCCTATTGCTGGTGGGTACGCAGTATTTT
CDR3: CSVILLLVGTQYF

V: TRBV29-1
size: once
J: TRBJ2-1
D: -
DNA: TGCAGCCCATGGGGGGGGACAGTATACAATGAGCAGTTCTTC
CDR3: CSPWGGTVYNEQFF

V: TRBV4-3
size: -
J: TRBJ2-7
D: -
DNA: TGCGCCAGCAGCCACTCACCGGGTCCTCACGAGCAGTACTTC
CDR3: CASSHSPGPHEQYF

V: TRBV29-1
size: -
J: TRBJ2-5
D: -
DNA: TGCAGCGTTGAGCGAGTGTACCAAGAGACCCAGTACTTC
CDR3: CSVERVYQETQYF

V: TRBV29-1
size: few
J: TRBJ2-1
D: -
DNA: TGCAGCGCCTACTCAAAGAGCTCCTACAATGAGCAGTTCTTC
CDR3: CSAYSKSSYNEQFF

V: TRBV29-1
size: -
J: TRBJ2-3
D: -
DNA: TGCAGCGTCGCGTTGGGCACGACTGGGACAGATACGCAGTATTTT
CDR3: CSVALGTTGTDTQYF

V: TRBV9
size: -
J: TRBJ2-1
D: TRBD2
DNA: TGTGCCAGCAGCCAGAGTTTGACTAGCGGGAGTAATGAGCAGTTCTTC
CDR3: CASSQSLTSGSNEQFF

V: TRBV25-1
size: -
J: TRBJ2-7
D: -
DNA: TGTGCCAGCAGTCTAGGGGGAGACAGCAGCTACGAGCAGTACTTC
CDR3: CASSLGGDSSYEQYF

V: TRBV7-9
size: once
J: TRBJ2-7
D: TRBD1
DNA: TGTGCCAGCAGCTTACTCCAACAGGGGGGAAACGAGCAGTACTTC
CDR3: CASSLLQQGGNEQYF

V: TRBV9
size: -
J: TRBJ2-1
D: -
DNA: TGTGCCAGCAGCGTAGGACGGCAGACCTACAATGAGCAGTTCTTC
CDR3: CASSVGRQTYNEQFF

V: TRBV29-1
size: -
J: TRBJ2-3
D: -
DNA: TGCAGCGTCAGCTGGGGCACAGATACGCAGTATTTT
CDR3: CSVSWGTDTQYF

V: TRBV6-6
size: -
J: TRBJ2-3
D: -
DNA: TGTGCCAGCATCCCCATTAGGGGAAGAAGCACAGATACGCAGTATTTT
CDR3: CASIPIRGRSTDTQYF

V: TRBV11-2
size: -
J: TRBJ1-6
D: -
DNA: TGTGCCAGCAGCCAAGGGACGGACCTCCCCCTCCACTTT
CDR3: CASSQGTDLPLHF

V: TRBV29-1
size: -
J: TRBJ2-7
D: TRBD1
DNA: TGCAGCGCAGGACAGGGTAGCTCCTACGAGCAGTACTTC
CDR3: CSAGQGSSYEQYF

V: TRBV30
size: few
J: TRBJ2-1
D: TRBD1
DNA: TGTGCCTGGAGTGTCCCCCGGACAGGGGGTAACAATGAGCAGTTCTTC
CDR3: CAWSVPRTGGNNEQFF

V: TRBV7-2
size: -
J: TRBJ2-3
D: -
DNA: TGTGCCAGCAGCTTAGACGGGATTAGCACAGATACGCAGTATTTT
CDR3: CASSLDGISTDTQYF

V: TRBV11-2
size: -
J: TRBJ2-3
D: -
DNA: TGTGCCAGCAGCTCGAGGGGCAGAGATACGCAGTATTTT
CDR3: CASSSRGRDTQYF

V: TRBV30
size: few
J: TRBJ2-1
D: TRBD1
DNA: TGTGCCTGGAGTGTCCAGGGGGACAGATTCCCGTTCTTC
CDR3: CAWSVQGDRFPFF

V: TRBV30
size: -
J: TRBJ2-3
D: -
DNA: TGTGCCTGGAGAAGCACAGATACGCAGTATTTT
CDR3: CAWRSTDTQYF

V: TRBV9
size: -
J: TRBJ2-1
D: -
DNA: TGTGCCAGCAGCGTAGCCGCTAGCGAAGGTGAGCAGTTCTTC
CDR3: CASSVAASEGEQFF

V: TRBV29-1
size: -
J: TRBJ2-1
D: TRBD2
DNA: TGCAGCGTTGAAGAGGGAGGGAGGGAAAGGAGGTTCTTC
CDR3: CSVEEGGRERRFF

V: TRBV6-5
size: -
J: TRBJ2-1
D: TRBD2
DNA: TGTGCCAGCAGTTACGAGGGGACTACTCACCATGAGCAGTTCTTC
CDR3: CASSYEGTTHHEQFF

V: TRBV2
size: -
J: TRBJ2-5
D: -
DNA: TGTGCCAGCACCTTAAGGTTTCTCCCTCAAGAGACCCAGTACTTC
CDR3: CASTLRFLPQETQYF

V: TRBV29-1
size: -
J: TRBJ2-1
D: -
DNA: TGCAGCGTTGAAGTGGGCGGTTACAATGAGCAGTTCTTC
CDR3: CSVEVGGYNEQFF

V: TRBV30
size: -
J: TRBJ1-5
D: -
DNA: TGTGCCTGGAGACAGGGCCACGATCAGCCCCAGCATTTT
CDR3: CAWRQGHDQPQHF

V: TRBV4-1
size: once
J: TRBJ1-2
D: -
DNA: TGCGCCAGCAGCAGCCAAGAAGGGCCCCTAGGGGGCTACACCTTC
CDR3: CASSSQEGPLGGYTF

V: TRBV11-2
size: -
J: TRBJ1-4
D: -
DNA: TGTGCCAGCAGCTTGTCCGGTGGACGAAGTAAAGAAAAACTGTTTTTT
CDR3: CASSLSGGRSKEKLFF